One sample yielded the 13 T cell receptor beta chains listed below, sequenced in a study of blood T cell repertoires in COVID-19. Profiling relied on immunoSEQ multiplex PCR, and the TCRdb table lists in-frame clones only, not all of them. The repertoire holds under 250,000 clones, with around 80% as singletons. Sequencing was performed on peripheral blood. The receptors stem from a woman aged 65 to 85 with acute or convalescent COVID-19.

This rearrangement joins TRBV10-3 to TRBJ1-5; D is ambiguous. Trimming took off 0 bases at V and 3 bases at J, with 3 bases between the two ends. Germline V lookup: CDR1 ENHRY, CDR2 SYGVKD. This CDR3 contains 13 residues. CDR3 amino acids: CAISESANQPQHF. The DNA of the CDR3 is TGTGCCATCAGTGAGTCGGCCAATCAGCCCCAGCATTTT.

This clone appeared a few times. The chain joins TRBV11-3 to TRBJ2-1; the match to TRBD1 covers 7 bases. This CDR3 comprises 16 residues. The V and J ends lost 4 bases and 7 bases, in that order; junction bases with no gene match: 13. Germline V gene data show CDR1 as SGHNT and CDR2 as YENEEA. The chain's CDR3 is CASSSRPRGSRNEQFF. The CDR3, as DNA: TGTGCCAGCAGCTCTAGGCCCAGGGGGTCCAGGAATGAGCAGTTCTTC.

This clone was detected only a few times. The rearrangement links TRBV24-1 to TRBJ1-5; possibly TRBD1 for D (5 bases). CDR3 length equals 14 residues. Germline CDR1 is KGHDR and CDR2 is SFDVKD. V lost 3 bases, J lost 4 bases, and 9 bases lay in between. CDR3 in amino acids: CATSDARTNQPQHF. CDR3 nucleotides: TGTGCCACCAGTGATGCCAGGACAAATCAGCCCCAGCATTTT.

The gene calls are TRBV18 and TRBJ2-5, with D tentatively TRBD1 (5 bases). From germline, CDR1 is KGHSH and CDR2 LQKENI. The CDR3 loop spans 12 amino acids. Trimming pared 2 bases from V and 5 bases from J, leaving 6 bases between. The DNA for the CDR3 is TGTGCCAGCTCACCAGCAGGGGAGACCCAGTACTTC. It encodes CASSPAGETQYF.

This chain links TRBV7-2 with TRBJ1-3; D unclear. Germline loops: CDR1 SGHTA, CDR2 FQGNSA. V gave up 4 bases and J gave up 0 bases, with 13 bases separating them. This CDR3 spans 16 amino acids. The CDR3 is CASSYPTTSSGNTIYF. The CDR3 DNA follows: TGTGCCAGCAGCTATCCCACAACCTCCTCTGGAAACACCATATATTTT.

This clone occurred once. This rearrangement joins TRBV24-1 to TRBJ2-3, with a weak D call TRBD2 (5 bases). The CDR3 sequence is 12 residues long. Germline V gene sequence: CDR1 KGHDR, CDR2 SFDVKD. Between the trimmed V and J ends, which lost 9 bases and 1 base, there was a span of 7 bases. CDR3 in DNA: TGTGCCACCGACGGGGGCACAGATACGCAGTATTTT. This translates into CATDGGTDTQYF.

This clone is a singleton in its sample. V usage is TRBV7-2 and J usage is TRBJ2-3; 8 bases match TRBD2. Germline CDR1 reads SGHTA; CDR2 reads FQGNSA. V was clipped by 5 bases and J by 5 bases; unmatched bases: 12. The CDR3 loop spans 16 amino acids. CDR3 sequence reads: CASSLGSQRGQDTQYF. In DNA, the CDR3 is TGTGCCAGCAGCCTAGGATCGCAGCGGGGGCAAGATACGCAGTATTTT.

The rearrangement links TRBV30 to TRBJ2-3; 8 bases align to TRBD1. Germline lookup yields CDR1 GTSNPN and CDR2 SVGIG (reference sequence). CDR3 length: 12 residues. V dropped 4 bases and J dropped 6; count of bases not matched to a gene: 3. DNA of the CDR3: TGTGCCTGGACAGGGGGCATGGATACGCAGTATTTT. As protein: CAWTGGMDTQYF.

The V gene is TRBV3-1 (or the pseudogene TRBV3-2), the J gene TRBJ1-2, with TRBD1 matching 7 bases. The germline CDR1 and CDR2 sequences are LGHDT and YNNKEL (reference sequence). This CDR3 has 16 amino acids. The V segment lost 3 bases and the J segment 2 bases; nucleotides outside the gene matches: 9. CDR3 nucleotides: TGTGCCAGCAGCCATAGATCGACAGGGCCCAACTATGGCTACACCTTC. It encodes CASSHRSTGPNYGYTF.

This clone occurred many times. The rearrangement links TRBV6-2 or TRBV6-3 to TRBJ2-7; D uncertain. Trimming cost V 6 bases and J 2 bases, with 14 bases left between them. Per the germline V gene, CDR1 is MNHEY and CDR2 is SVGEGT. The CDR3 runs to 14 residues. The CDR3 DNA follows: TGTGCCAGCAGCGACTCGAGACCTCCCTACGAGCAGTACTTC. Its translation: CASSDSRPPYEQYF.

In regard to this clone: Other nucleotide sequences in the sample specify the same CDR3. V is TRBV29-1 and J is TRBJ2-3; tentative D call: TRBD2 (7 bases). This CDR3 is built from 13 residues. Per germline, CDR1 SQVTM and CDR2 ANQGSEA. V lost 4 bases and J lost 0, with 8 bases in between. The CDR3 spells CSVAGGSTDTQYF. The CDR3 bases are TGCAGCGTTGCGGGGGGCAGCACAGATACGCAGTATTTT.

The rearrangement uses TRBV5-1 and TRBJ2-3, with 9 bases aligning to TRBD2. CDR3 length: 17 amino acids. V lost 4 bases, J lost 1 base, and 10 bases stayed unmatched. Germline V gene sequence: CDR1 SGHRS, CDR2 YFSETQ. This CDR3 reads CASSPFPASGGTDTQYF. The CDR3 DNA reads TGCGCCAGCAGCCCCTTTCCCGCTAGCGGGGGCACAGATACGCAGTATTTT. Using reference TRBV5-1 and TRBJ2-3 for the parts outside the CDR3, the full variable domain is KAGVTQTPRYLIKTRGQQVTLSCSPISGHRSVSWYQQTPGQGLQFLFEYFSETQRNKGNFPGRFSGRQFSNSRSEMNVSTLELGDSALYLCASSPFPASGGTDTQYFGPGTRLTVL.

This clone occurred once. The chain has TRBV5-4 and TRBJ1-1; D uncertain. The germline V gene has CDR1 SGHNT and CDR2 YYREEE (reference sequence). CDR3 length: 15 residues. Trimming removed 1 base at V and 7 bases at J, with 17 bases between. CDR3 bases: TGTGCCAGCAGCTTGAGCGTCAGGAAGGGAGTTGAAGCTTTCTTT. Protein product: CASSLSVRKGVEAFF. The entire variable domain, with the rest obtained from reference TRBV5-4 and TRBJ1-1, is as follows: ETGVTQSPTHLIKTRGQQVTLRCSSQSGHNTVSWYQQALGQGPQFIFQYYREEENGRGNFPPRFSGLQFPNYSSELNVNALELDDSALYLCASSLSVRKGVEAFFGQGTRLTVV.